In this sample, the clone carrying this TCR beta chain turned up a few times. Its antigen is as yet unknown. The V gene's germline CDR1 is DFQATT and CDR2 SNEGSKA (reference sequence). With 0 bases removed from V and 0 bases from J, the gap between germline ends came to 12 bases. The CDR3 is 16 residues long. This record belongs to a study of T-cell reconstitution after alpha-beta-depleted transplantation in children. Unique molecular identifiers were incorporated into the prepared TCRbeta library. TCRdb independently ran MiXCR on the PCR reads; one entry per CDR3 protein. The sample yields a few hundred thousand distinct CDR3 sequences, under 20% seen once. Regarding the study as a whole: A year had passed since transplant, and T-cell counts and diversity by then came mostly from newly produced T cells.

The specimen was PBMCs, mostly from graft donor cells, collected 360 days after TCRalphabeta/CD19-depleted stem cell transplant. The receptor comes from a boy less than two years old who had a stem cell transplant for Wiskott-Aldrich syndrome, so the T cells may come from the graft donor. The V and J genes are TRBV20-1 and TRBJ2-4, with D unresolved. CDR3 sequence: CSARDRRQIAKNIQYF. DNA for the CDR3: TGCAGTGCTAGAGATCGGCGGCAGATAGCCAAAAACATTCAGTACTTC.